This T cell receptor (beta chain) stems from a study of CD8+ T cells in alopecia areata. The study's findings and limits: Sharing of TCRs across patients appeared less clear than in mice, possibly for HLA-related reasons.

Treatment given: oral pan-JAK inhibitor, 5-10 mg twice daily. The investigators collected lesional scalp punch biopsies and peripheral blood from alopecia areata patients. Germline values: CDR1 SQVTM, CDR2 ANQGSEA. V lost 4 bases and J 0 bases, leaving 13 bases between the germline ends. The CDR3 is made up of 15 amino acids. Sequencing used cDNA as its template, made by extracting RNA and reverse transcribing it. Clones were read by immunoSEQ multiplex PCR, and TCRdb kept only the in-frame ones, dropping some. Of more than 150,000 clones in the sample, around 49% were seen once. The table lists this clone with a few counts. The antigen is unknown.

This chain joins TRBV29-1 and TRBJ1-3; D possibly corresponds to TRBD1 (6 bases). Here the sequenced sample was CD8+ T cells sorted from blood, taken around week 54, from a patient treated with tofacitinib. This TCR came from a human donor with alopecia areata. CDR3 sequence: CSVAGRTASGNTIYF. CDR3 DNA sequence: TGCAGCGTTGCCGGACGGACAGCCTCTGGAAACACCATATATTTT.